The clone carrying this TCR beta chain turned up a few times. MiXCR was run by TCRdb on the RT-PCR reads, yielding one entry per CDR3 protein. The repertoire consists of hundreds of thousands of distinct CDR3 sequences, with 12% to 15% occurring once and the leading ten covering 3% to 4.5%. The CDR3 is made up of 12 amino acids. V lost 6 bases to trimming and J lost 4 bases, with 9 bases between them. Germline assignment: CDR1 ENHRY and CDR2 SYGVKD. Sequences were obtained from memory CD4+ T cells from blood. The rearrangement links TRBV10-3 to TRBJ1-1; a weak D match, TRBD1 (6 bases). This TCR came from a female donor in good health, serving as a healthy control. The CDR3 bases are TGTGCCATCAGCCAACAGGGCACTGAAGCTTTCTTT. Translation gives CAISQQGTEAFF.